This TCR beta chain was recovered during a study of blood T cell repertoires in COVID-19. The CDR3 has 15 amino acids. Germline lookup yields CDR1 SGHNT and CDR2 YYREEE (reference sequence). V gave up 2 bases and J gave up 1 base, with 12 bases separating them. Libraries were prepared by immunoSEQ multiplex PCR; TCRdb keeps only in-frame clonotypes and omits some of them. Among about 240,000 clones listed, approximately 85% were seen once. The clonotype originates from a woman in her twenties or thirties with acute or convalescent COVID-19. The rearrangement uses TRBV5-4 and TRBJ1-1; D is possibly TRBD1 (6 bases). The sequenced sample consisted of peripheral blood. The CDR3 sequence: CASSFFGGPNTEAFF. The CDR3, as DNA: TGTGCCAGCAGCTTTTTTGGGGGCCCGAACACTGAAGCTTTCTTT.